This T cell receptor beta chain originates from a study of T cell repertoires in cytomegalovirus infection. Study information: Evidence of both CMV infection and a matching HLA type came from public TCR beta signatures. Study-level results: HLA-C-restricted CMV clonotypes gave the most frequent clonotype in two of eight donors. Cumulated frequencies of public TCR beta families served to identify carriers of CMV plus the relevant HLA.

CDR1 and CDR2 from the germline V gene are MNHEY and SVGAGI. There are 14 residues in the CDR3. Trimming took 7 bases from V and 3 from J, leaving 16 bases between them. Details on this clonotype: Its target is not known.

TCRdb independently ran MiXCR on the reads; one entry per CDR3 protein. The sample lists under 90,000 distinct CDR3 sequences; approximately 45% were seen once. The chain has TRBV6-5 and TRBJ2-7; weak D call: TRBD2 (6 bases). The material sequenced was CD8+ T cells from cultured PBMCs, taken from culture after CMV antigen stimulation. This clonotype was obtained from a human donor in good health (CMV status not recorded). Some clones in this sample may be carry-over from other donors' samples. CDR3 sequence: CASNPGVGNYEQYF. CDR3 bases: TGTGCCAGCAACCCGGGGGTAGGGAACTACGAGCAGTACTTC.